The 29 T cell receptor beta chains reported below all come from one sample, sequenced in a study of T-cell memory formation after mild COVID-19. TCRdb passed the 5' RACE reads through MiXCR, listing each CDR3 protein once. This sample yields tens of thousands of distinct CDR3 sequences, of which around 8% are seen a single time; 25% to 30% belongs to the top ten. Input material: PBMCs or a T cell subset sorted from them (not recorded which). The receptors stem from a man between 18 and 35 years old who had mild COVID-19 (a few samples of this study predate the infection). Cell type and time point are not known.

The table lists this clonotype with many counts. The J gene is TRBJ2-3, the V gene TRBV7-2; a possible D gene is TRBD2 (6 bases). CDR3 length: 15 amino acids. Germline V gives CDR1 SGHTA, CDR2 FQGNSA. V lost 4 bases, J lost 5 bases, and 16 bases lay in between. The DNA for the CDR3 is TGTGCCAGCAGCTCCCAAGCCGGAGCGGGAGATACGCAGTATTTT. Its protein product is CASSSQAGAGDTQYF.

This chain joins TRBV4-1 and TRBJ2-3; the match to TRBD2 covers 7 bases. Losses at the gene ends were 0 bases for V and 4 bases for J; bases not matched to a gene: 4. Germline CDR1 is MGHRA and CDR2 is YSYEKL. This CDR3 contains 15 residues. DNA for the CDR3: TGCGCCAGCAGCCAAGATCGTGGGGGGGCAGATACGCAGTATTTT. This translates into CASSQDRGGADTQYF.

This clonotype appeared many times. This chain connects TRBV5-1 to TRBJ2-3; 7 positions agree with TRBD2. The junction had 4 bases not matched to a gene; V was cut back by 6 bases and J by 0 bases. The CDR3 spans 14 residues. Germline loops: CDR1 SGHRS, CDR2 YFSETQ. Written as DNA, the CDR3 is TGCGCCAGCAATAGGGGAGGGAGCACAGATACGCAGTATTTT. Translated: CASNRGGSTDTQYF.

This rearrangement joins TRBV20-1 to TRBJ2-5; possibly TRBD1 for D (5 bases). Germline V gene data show CDR1 as DFQATT and CDR2 as SNEGSKA (reference sequence). The CDR3 runs to 13 residues. V was pared by 3 bases and J by 4 bases, with 12 bases between. The CDR3 loop is CSASRRAAETQYF. The CDR3 nucleotides are TGCAGTGCTAGCCGCAGGGCAGCAGAGACCCAGTACTTC.

The J gene is TRBJ2-3, the V gene TRBV29-1, with D tentatively TRBD1 or TRBD2 (5 bases each). Trimming cost V 6 bases and J 6 bases, with 19 bases left between them. Germline CDR1 and CDR2: SQVTM and ANQGSEA. The CDR3 runs 14 residues. CDR3 in DNA: TGCAGCGTCCTGGGGCGAGGAGGACTTGATACGCAGTATTTT. It specifies CSVLGRGGLDTQYF.

In this sample, this clonotype turned up many times. CDR3 sequence: CASSQVYVGQRNQPQHF. In nucleotides, the CDR3 is TGCGCCAGCAGCCAAGTTTATGTGGGGCAAAGGAATCAGCCCCAGCATTTT. The rearrangement joins TRBV4-1 to TRBJ1-5; weak D call: TRBD1 (5 bases). The CDR3 length is 17 residues. Per the germline V gene, CDR1 is MGHRA and CDR2 is YSYEKL. The V and J ends lost 1 base and 4 bases respectively, with 17 bases between them.

The table lists this clonotype with a few counts. J is TRBJ2-3 and V is TRBV20-1, with 8 bases that match TRBD1. V lost 3 bases to trimming and J lost 7 bases; unmatched junction nucleotides: 9. Germline V CDR1 and CDR2: DFQATT, SNEGSKA (reference sequence). The CDR3 totals 14 residues. This CDR3 reads CSARLRGQGNTQYF. In DNA form, the CDR3 reads TGCAGTGCTAGGCTCAGGGGGCAAGGAAATACGCAGTATTTT.

Ten or more counts support this clonotype. This rearrangement joins TRBV29-1 to TRBJ2-5; 7 nucleotides align to TRBD1. The germline CDR1 and CDR2 sequences are SQVTM and ANQGSEA. CDR3 length equals 12 residues. V lost 7 bases and J lost 5; bases outside the gene matches: 7. This CDR3 reads CSGRQGVETQYF. CDR3 in DNA: TGCAGCGGACGACAGGGAGTTGAGACCCAGTACTTC.

This clonotype came up many times. The chain joins TRBV5-6 to TRBJ2-3; D unresolved. Between the trimmed V and J ends, which lost 2 bases and 3 bases, there was a span of 13 bases. Germline V lookup: CDR1 SGHDT, CDR2 YYEEEE. The CDR3 spans 15 residues. As DNA, the CDR3 is TGTGCCAGCAGCTTTGAGACACTACTTACAGATACGCAGTATTTT. Protein: CASSFETLLTDTQYF. The full variable domain, its missing parts supplied by reference TRBV5-6 and TRBJ2-3, is DAGVTQSPTHLIKTRGQQVTLRCSPKSGHDTVSWYQQALGQGPQFIFQYYEEEERQRGNFPDRFSGHQFPNYSSELNVNALLLGDSALYLCASSFETLLTDTQYFGPGTRLTVL.

In its sample, this clonotype was seen many times. This chain uses TRBV7-9 with TRBJ1-2, with 7 nucleotides matching TRBD1. Trimming cost V 5 bases and J 3 bases; bases outside gene matches: 18. Germline values: CDR1 SEHNR, CDR2 FQNEAQ (reference sequence). This CDR3 spans 18 amino acids. The CDR3 sequence is CASSPRSRDRPLYYGYTF. The CDR3 DNA reads TGTGCCAGCAGCCCTCGGTCCCGGGACAGACCCTTATACTATGGCTACACCTTC.

This clonotype was seen at least ten times. The chain joins TRBV7-2 to TRBJ1-5; no definite D call. Between the trimmed V and J ends, which lost 3 bases and 0 bases, there was a span of 9 bases. Looked up from germline, CDR1 is SGHTA and CDR2 is FQGNSA. This CDR3 has 15 amino acids. In DNA form, the CDR3 reads TGTGCCAGCAGCTTGGAAGTTTATAGCAATCAGCCCCAGCATTTT. Encoded protein: CASSLEVYSNQPQHF.

The sample holds many counts of this clonotype. This sequence joins TRBV7-3 and TRBJ2-3; 11 bases line up with TRBD2. CDR3 length: 15 residues. With V trimmed by 5 bases and J by 4 bases, 5 bases remained unmatched. Germline CDR1 and CDR2: SGHTA and FQGTGA. The DNA of the CDR3 is TGTGCCAGCAGCCCCCTAGCGGGGGGCGCAGATACGCAGTATTTT. It encodes CASSPLAGGADTQYF. The variable domain in full, completed from reference TRBV7-3 and TRBJ2-3, reads GAGVSQTPSNKVTEKGKYVELRCDPISGHTALYWYRQSLGQGPEFLIYFQGTGAADDSGLPNDRFFAVRPEGSVSTLKIQRTERGDSAVYLCASSPLAGGADTQYFGPGTRLTVL.

This chain connects TRBV5-1 to TRBJ2-3; D is possibly TRBD2 (5 bases). This CDR3 comprises 13 residues. Between the trimmed V and J ends, which lost 4 bases and 4 bases, there was a span of 10 bases. Germline CDR1 reads SGHRS; CDR2 reads YFSETQ. The CDR3 sequence is CASSPGSADTQYF. CDR3 in DNA: TGCGCCAGCAGCCCGGGGAGTGCAGATACGCAGTATTTT.

The V gene is TRBV6-2 or TRBV6-3, the J gene TRBJ2-7, with unresolved D. Germline lookup yields CDR1 MNHEY and CDR2 SVGEGT. Between the trimmed V and J ends, which lost 4 bases and 1 base, there was a span of 8 bases. CDR3 length: 13 residues. CDR3 protein: CASSSPYSYEQYV. CDR3 coding DNA: TGTGCCAGCAGTTCACCGTATTCCTACGAGCAGTACGTC.

In this sample, this clonotype turned up many times. V gene TRBV20-1 combines with J gene TRBJ2-5, with 13 bases identical to TRBD2. CDR1 DFQATT and CDR2 SNEGSKA come from the germline V gene (reference sequence). The length of the CDR3 is 15 residues. V gave up 7 bases and J gave up 5 bases; unmatched junction bases: 10. The CDR3 nucleotides read TGCAGTGTCAGCCGACTAGCGGGGGGCCAGGAGACCCAGTACTTC. Its translation is CSVSRLAGGQETQYF.

This clonotype showed up many times. The V call is TRBV24-1, the J call TRBJ2-2; D uncertain. The CDR3 runs 13 residues. Germline CDR1 KGHDR, CDR2 SFDVKD. Trimming stripped 6 bases from V and 4 bases from J, with 8 bases between. CDR3 in DNA: TGTGCCACCAGTCTATCCCGCACCGGGGAGCTGTTTTTT. Translating gives CATSLSRTGELFF.

By share, this clonotype ranks as medium-sized. The CDR3 bases are TGTGCCAGCAGTTTAAATTTCAGGGGCGAGCAGTACTTC. Translated: CASSLNFRGEQYF. The gene calls are TRBV27 and TRBJ2-7, with D possibly being TRBD1 (6 bases). Deletions cut 2 bases from V and 6 bases from J, with 11 bases between. The CDR3 consists of 13 residues. Germline CDR1 and CDR2: MNHEY and SMNVEV (reference sequence).

This clonotype appeared a few times. This chain connects TRBV7-3 to TRBJ1-1; D uncertain. Per germline, CDR1 SGHTA and CDR2 FQGTGA. V was trimmed by 3 bases and J by 3 bases, leaving 8 bases between them. The CDR3 is 13 amino acids. The DNA of the CDR3 is TGTGCCAGCAGCTTTAGCCGGGACACTGAAGCTTTCTTT. Protein: CASSFSRDTEAFF. The full variable domain, with the rest looked up from reference TRBV7-3 and TRBJ1-1, is GAGVSQTPSNKVTEKGKYVELRCDPISGHTALYWYRQSLGQGPEFLIYFQGTGAADDSGLPNDRFFAVRPEGSVSTLKIQRTERGDSAVYLCASSFSRDTEAFFGQGTRLTVV.

The CDR3 sequence: CASSIRAQETQYF. CDR3 nucleotides: TGTGCCAGCAGCATCCGGGCACAAGAGACCCAGTACTTC. The chain carries TRBV7-9 and TRBJ2-5, with D hard to call. From germline, CDR1 is SEHNR and CDR2 FQNEAQ (reference sequence). There are 13 residues in the CDR3. The V end lost 5 bases, the J end lost 2 bases, and 9 bases lay between the germline ends.

This clonotype showed up many times. The rearrangement links TRBV12-3 or TRBV12-4 to TRBJ2-7; 8 positions agree with TRBD1. The V segment lost 5 bases and the J segment 2 bases; nucleotides outside the gene matches: 5. This CDR3 spans 14 amino acids. The CDR3 sequence: CASSPRQGPYEQYF. CDR3 nucleotide sequence: TGTGCCAGCAGTCCTCGACAGGGGCCCTACGAGCAGTACTTC.

This clonotype was detected ten times or more. The V gene is TRBV5-1, the J gene TRBJ2-3; the D is unclear. The germline V and J ends were trimmed by 2 bases and 2 bases, with 3 bases remaining between them. Germline V CDR1 and CDR2: SGHRS, YFSETQ. The CDR3 runs 12 residues. CDR3 residues: CASSFFTDTQYF. Written as DNA, the CDR3 is TGCGCCAGCAGCTTTTTCACAGATACGCAGTATTTT.

This clonotype was seen repeatedly, ten times or more. This chain uses TRBV7-2 with TRBJ2-2; 8 nucleotides line up with TRBD1. Germline V gives CDR1 SGHTA, CDR2 FQGNSA. Unmatched junction bases numbered 4, after V lost 3 bases and J lost 4 bases. The length of the CDR3 is 15 residues. The CDR3 spells CASSLGQATTGELFF. CDR3 in DNA: TGTGCCAGCAGCTTGGGACAGGCGACCACCGGGGAGCTGTTTTTT.

This clonotype was seen at least ten times. V usage is TRBV7-2 and J usage is TRBJ2-3, with 10 bases that match TRBD1. The CDR3 contains 16 residues. Germline trimming cut 5 bases from V and 4 bases from J; bases unmatched to any gene: 9. Germline V gene data show CDR1 as SGHTA and CDR2 as FQGNSA. The CDR3 reads CASSDRQGAGPDTQYF. In DNA form, the CDR3 reads TGTGCCAGCAGCGACCGACAGGGGGCGGGCCCAGATACGCAGTATTTT.

This clonotype was detected ten times or more. The V gene is TRBV5-1, the J gene TRBJ2-5; 10 positions agree with TRBD1. The CDR3 runs 15 residues. Germline values: CDR1 SGHRS, CDR2 YFSETQ. With 4 bases clipped from V and 3 bases from J, the junction kept 6 bases outside the gene matches. The CDR3 reads CASSGAGTGEETQYF. Written as DNA, the CDR3 is TGCGCCAGCAGCGGTGCAGGGACAGGGGAAGAGACCCAGTACTTC.

There are many counts of this clonotype. The chain carries TRBV7-9 and TRBJ1-5; D remains ambiguous. The CDR3 is made up of 15 amino acids. The germline V gene encodes CDR1 SEHNR and CDR2 FQNEAQ (reference sequence). The V end was cut by 1 base, the J end by 0 bases, with 7 bases between. CDR3 protein: CASSLEGISNQPQHF. The DNA for the CDR3 is TGTGCCAGCAGCTTAGAAGGAATTAGCAATCAGCCCCAGCATTTT.

This clonotype has ten or more counts. The chain uses TRBV11-2 and TRBJ1-6, with no clear D. V gave up 1 base and J gave up 11 bases, with 12 bases separating them. This CDR3 is built from 14 residues. Germline V lookup: CDR1 SGHAT, CDR2 FQNNGV. CDR3 nucleotide sequence: TGTGCCAGCAGCTTAGCTGTTCAGCTTACACCCCTCCACTTT. It encodes CASSLAVQLTPLHF.

This clonotype was counted many times. The chain recombines TRBV3-1 with TRBJ2-7; 8 bases match TRBD2. CDR1 is LGHDT and CDR2 is YNNKEL in the germline V gene (reference sequence). The length of the CDR3 is 15 residues. V trimming: 4 bases; J trimming: 0 bases; junction bases outside the gene matches: 5. CDR3 region: CASSLGLATSYEQYF. Written as DNA, the CDR3 is TGTGCCAGCAGCCTTGGACTAGCCACCTCCTACGAGCAGTACTTC.

This clonotype came up many times. This chain connects TRBV5-1 to TRBJ2-3; TRBD2 matches 11 bases. The ends lost 2 bases at V and 2 bases at J; junction bases unmatched: 4. Germline CDR1 and CDR2: SGHRS and YFSETQ. There are 16 residues in the CDR3. The CDR3 bases are TGCGCCAGCAGCTTCGGGACTAGCGGATCCACAGATACGCAGTATTTT. This encodes CASSFGTSGSTDTQYF. Filled out from reference TRBV5-1 and TRBJ2-3, the complete variable domain reads KAGVTQTPRYLIKTRGQQVTLSCSPISGHRSVSWYQQTPGQGLQFLFEYFSETQRNKGNFPGRFSGRQFSNSRSEMNVSTLELGDSALYLCASSFGTSGSTDTQYFGPGTRLTVL.

The V gene is TRBV7-9, the J gene TRBJ2-2; 7 bases match TRBD1. The CDR3 is 17 residues long. Losses at the gene ends were 5 bases for V and 5 bases for J; bases not matched to a gene: 14. Germline lookup yields CDR1 SEHNR and CDR2 FQNEAQ (reference sequence). CDR3 in amino acids: CASSAAPGQDRTGELFF. In nucleotides, the CDR3 is TGTGCCAGCAGCGCTGCACCTGGACAGGATCGGACCGGGGAGCTGTTTTTT.